This T cell receptor (beta chain) was captured in a study of OX40 agonist ivuxolimab in advanced cancers. Study-wide results and caveats: In CD8+ T cells, expanded clones were on average more numerous than in CD4+.

Germline CDR1 is MNHNY and CDR2 is SVGAGI (reference sequence). The CDR3 spans 14 residues. As concerns this clone: The antigen remains undetermined. One junction end disagrees with the germline gene, perhaps due to a read error.

Individuals having autoimmune disease history or systemic immunosuppression were not enrolled. The table came from immunoSEQ multiplex PCR; TCRdb's copy has only in-frame clones and leaves some out. The sample records about 69,000 clones, more than 75% being singletons. Sequencing was performed on CD4+ or CD8+ T cells sorted from blood, taken in a trial of the OX40 agonist ivuxolimab. The TCR sequence derives from an adult with an advanced solid tumor such as melanoma, head and neck, liver or kidney cancer. The genes are TRBV6-6 and TRBJ2-5; the D call may be TRBD1 or TRBD2 (5 bases each). CDR3 residues: CASSLPPGQGTQYF. CDR3 nucleotides: TGTGCCAGCAGTCTTCCTCCGGGGCAAGGGACCCAGTACTTC.